A single T cell receptor (beta chain) is shown here with its context. The CDR3 runs 13 residues. Deletions cut 6 bases from V and 4 bases from J, with 9 bases between. The record originates from a study of blood T cell repertoires in COVID-19. The wider study: The United States, Italy and Spain provided the acute and convalescent COVID-19 samples. PBMCs, B-cell-depleted T cells, or T cells provided the cDNA or gDNA that made up the material.

As handled by the study authors: Cell counts per sample came from amplifying reference gene primers. Clones were read by immunoSEQ multiplex PCR, and TCRdb kept only the in-frame ones, dropping some. From that table come the V and J calls and clone size; the DNA was used to work out D and trimming. The repertoire has about 84,000 clones, around four fifths of them found once; the top ten carry over 30%. The chain joins TRBV12-3 or TRBV12-4 to TRBJ2-2; D is undetermined. The clonotype originates from a man aged 80 or over with active or convalescent COVID-19. The sequencing input was peripheral blood. The DNA of the CDR3 is TGTGCCAGCAGATTGACACCCACCGGGGAGCTGTTTTTT. It encodes CASRLTPTGELFF.